Sequencing of this T cell receptor beta chain was carried out in a study of T cells after yellow fever vaccination. Synthesis of TCR cDNA relied on 5'RACE template switching, which attached a universal primer site and UMIs. TCRdb independently ran MiXCR on the 5' RACE reads; one entry per CDR3 protein. The sample yields 250,000 to 350,000 distinct CDR3 sequences, about 6.6% seen once. This CDR3 has 12 amino acids. The germline CDR1 and CDR2 sequences are SQVTM and ANQGSEA. V was clipped by 5 bases and J by 6 bases, with 10 bases between them. Note on this clonotype: Its antigen remains unknown.

General observations from the study: Abundant clonotypes from the bulk population could have been carried over as contaminants into FACS-sorted repertoires. Some clonotypes were seen in both the CD4 and the CD8 compartments. These made up a small share and likely arose from convergent recombination. The booster saw the reappearance of most primary-vaccination clones (around 96% CD4, 80% to 90% CD8).

V is TRBV29-1 and J is TRBJ1-4, with a tentative D call TRBD1 (6 bases). The specimen comprised PBMCs, sampled more than 40 days after the first yellow fever vaccination. This TCR was recovered from a man aged 18-30 years who received the YFV17D yellow fever vaccine. DNA for the CDR3: TGCAGCGTTCTCACAGGGTATGAAAAACTGTTTTTT. This gives the protein CSVLTGYEKLFF. Looking up the rest from reference TRBV29-1 and TRBJ1-4 gives the full variable domain: SAVISQKPSRDICQRGTSLTIQCQVDSQVTMMFWYRQQPGQSLTLIATANQGSEATYESGFVIDKFPISRPNLTFSTLTVSNMSPEDSSIYLCSVLTGYEKLFFGSGTQLSVL.